This T cell receptor beta chain was identified in a study of CD8+ T cells in alopecia areata. Study conclusions and caveats: Across lesional scalp, and particularly alopecia totalis/universalis, clonality surpassed that of normal scalp. The study found TCR sharing across patients less clear than in mice, possibly for HLA reasons.

With 1 base removed from V and 7 bases from J, the gap between germline ends came to 8 bases. CDR1 and CDR2 from the germline V gene are LNHNV and YYDKDF (reference sequence). The CDR3 has 13 residues. Treatment in this sample: oral pan-JAK inhibitor, 5-10 mg twice daily. The investigators collected lesional scalp punch biopsies and peripheral blood from alopecia areata patients. Remarks on this clone: Its antigen is not known.

Extracted from the samples, RNA was reverse transcribed into cDNA to serve as the sequencing template. Libraries were prepared by immunoSEQ multiplex PCR; TCRdb keeps only in-frame clonotypes and omits some of them. The table shows more than 110,000 clones, with about 51% occurring only once. The TCR comes from a human donor with alopecia areata. Material: CD8+ T cells sorted from blood, obtained at week 4, from a patient treated with tofacitinib. This sequence joins TRBV15 and TRBJ1-5; D unclear. The CDR3 is CATSRAQGQPQHF. DNA for the CDR3: TGTGCCACCAGCAGAGCCCAAGGCCAGCCCCAGCATTTT.